These T cell receptor beta chains were read from a single sample in a study of CD8 T cells in Susac syndrome. MiXCR, run by TCRdb on the immunoSEQ multiplex PCR reads, gives a single entry per CDR3 protein. In the table there are 160,000 or so distinct CDR3 sequences, 85% to 95% of which are singletons. The sequenced material came from CD4+ T cells from PBMCs. The receptors stem from a human donor with Susac syndrome. Each CDR3 is given with its conserved first and last residue. Fields, in order: CDR3 DNA, CDR3 protein, D gene, clone size, J gene, V gene. The D gene is left open where the match is weak. Size values are once, few and many counts, or a class for expanded clones, and some rows have none.

TGCAGTGCTCCGGCCCCACAGGGACAGCCCCAGCATTTT | CSAPAPQGQPQHF | - | - | TRBJ1-5 | TRBV20-1
TGTGCCAGCAGCCAATCCGTGGGGGACTACAATGAGCAGTTCTTC | CASSQSVGDYNEQFF | - | - | TRBJ2-1 | TRBV14
TGTGCCAGCAGTCTTGACAGGTTTAACACTGAAGCTTTCTTT | CASSLDRFNTEAFF | - | - | TRBJ1-1 | TRBV2
TGTGCCACCAGCAGAGGGATTAGACAGGGAGGGACCGGGGAGCTGTTTTTT | CATSRGIRQGGTGELFF | - | - | TRBJ2-2 | TRBV15
TGTGCCAGCAGTTCGCTACTAGCGGGGCCAGATACGCAGTATTTT | CASSSLLAGPDTQYF | TRBD2 | once | TRBJ2-3 | TRBV12-3/TRBV12-4
TGTGCCAGCAGCGGTCGGGAGGCAGGGGATAATTCACCCCTCCACTTT | CASSGREAGDNSPLHF | - | - | TRBJ1-6 | TRBV2
TGTGCCAGCAGTGAAGCGCGACAGGGCGGTAGTTCACCCCTCCACTTT | CASSEARQGGSSPLHF | TRBD1 | - | TRBJ1-6 | TRBV2
TGTGCCAGCAGCCTAAGCCGGGACAGGATTGATACGCAGTATTTT | CASSLSRDRIDTQYF | TRBD1 | - | TRBJ2-3 | TRBV13
TGTGCCAGCAGTGGTTCAGAGAACACCGGGGAGCTGTTTTTT | CASSGSENTGELFF | - | - | TRBJ2-2 | TRBV25-1
TGTGCCAGCTCCCGGCGGGGGGGGCGCACAGATACGCAGTATTTT | CASSRRGGRTDTQYF | TRBD2 | - | TRBJ2-3 | TRBV9
TGCGCCAGCAGAAATACCGGACAGCTTTTTGACACCATATATTTT | CASRNTGQLFDTIYF | - | - | TRBJ1-3 | TRBV5-1
TGCGCCAGCAGTGTTCGGGGGAGAGGGGACAATGAGCAGTTCTTC | CASSVRGRGDNEQFF | - | - | TRBJ2-1 | TRBV10-1
TGCAGCGTTACCCTCACAGGAGCCGAGCAGTACTTC | CSVTLTGAEQYF | - | once | TRBJ2-7 | TRBV29-1
TGTGCCAGCAGCTCTACCATTAGCGGGGGACAAGAGACCCAGTACTTC | CASSSTISGGQETQYF | TRBD2 | once | TRBJ2-5 | TRBV5-5
TGTGCCAGCAGCTTCTATCGACAGGGTTCCTACGAGCAGTACTTC | CASSFYRQGSYEQYF | TRBD1 | - | TRBJ2-7 | TRBV7-2
TGTGCCAGCAGCGATCCCCTAACGAAGCAGTTCTTC | CASSDPLTKQFF | - | - | TRBJ2-1 | TRBV5-4
TGTGCCAGCAGCTTATTGACTAGCGGGTCGAGGGAGCAGTTCTTC | CASSLLTSGSREQFF | TRBD2 | - | TRBJ2-1 | TRBV7-9
TGTGCCAGCAGTTGGCTAGCGGGGGGCCAGAGGGAGACCCAGTACTTC | CASSWLAGGQRETQYF | TRBD2 | - | TRBJ2-5 | TRBV6-2/TRBV6-3
TGCAGTGCTAGAGGCCCCCGGGGGTACCAAGAGACCCAGTACTTC | CSARGPRGYQETQYF | - | - | TRBJ2-5 | TRBV20-1
TGCAGCGCCGGACGGACAGGGGGCGGCTCTTGGGGCTACACCTTC | CSAGRTGGGSWGYTF | TRBD1 | - | TRBJ1-2 | TRBV29-1
TGCGCCAGCAGCCCCGGACAGGGGAACAATCAGCCCCAGCATTTT | CASSPGQGNNQPQHF | TRBD1 | - | TRBJ1-5 | TRBV5-1
TGCGCCAGCAGTGCTCGGGGGGATAGCAATCAGCCCCAGCATTTT | CASSARGDSNQPQHF | - | - | TRBJ1-5 | TRBV10-2
TGCGCCAGCAGCGAATCGTTGTCTGGGGCCAACGTCCTGACTTTC | CASSESLSGANVLTF | - | - | TRBJ2-6 | TRBV5-1
TGCAGTGCCGCAGGCAAGGGGCTTAACAATGAGCAGTTCTTC | CSAAGKGLNNEQFF | - | - | TRBJ2-1 | TRBV20-1
TGCAGTGCTAGAGATGGGCGGAGCACAGATACGCAGTATTTT | CSARDGRSTDTQYF | - | - | TRBJ2-3 | TRBV20-1
TGTGCCAGCAGTTATGATGACAGTCCTCCGCTAAATACGCAGTATTTT | CASSYDDSPPLNTQYF | - | - | TRBJ2-3 | TRBV6-2/TRBV6-3